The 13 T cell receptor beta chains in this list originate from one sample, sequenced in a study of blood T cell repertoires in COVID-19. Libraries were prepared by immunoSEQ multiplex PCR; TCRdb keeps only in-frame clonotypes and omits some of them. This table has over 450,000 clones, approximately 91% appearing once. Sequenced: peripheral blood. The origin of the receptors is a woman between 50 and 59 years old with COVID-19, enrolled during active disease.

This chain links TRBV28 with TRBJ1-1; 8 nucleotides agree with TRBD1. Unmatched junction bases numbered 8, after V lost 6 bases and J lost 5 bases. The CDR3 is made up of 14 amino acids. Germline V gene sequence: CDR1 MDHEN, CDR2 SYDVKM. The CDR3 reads CASSRTGGWTEAFF. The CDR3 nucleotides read TGTGCCAGCAGCCGAACAGGGGGTTGGACTGAAGCTTTCTTT.

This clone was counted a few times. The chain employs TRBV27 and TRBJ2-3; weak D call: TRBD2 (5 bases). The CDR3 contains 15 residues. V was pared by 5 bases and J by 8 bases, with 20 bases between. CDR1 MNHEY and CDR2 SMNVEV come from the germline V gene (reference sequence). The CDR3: CASSPIYVRGSTQYF. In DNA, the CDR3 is TGTGCCAGCAGTCCCATCTATGTTCGGGGTAGTACGCAGTATTTT.

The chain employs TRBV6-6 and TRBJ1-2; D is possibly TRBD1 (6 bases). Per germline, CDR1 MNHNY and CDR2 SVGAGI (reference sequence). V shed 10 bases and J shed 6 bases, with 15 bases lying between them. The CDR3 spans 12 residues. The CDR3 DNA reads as TGTGCCATTCTGGGGGCGGTTAATGGCTACACCTTC. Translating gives CAILGAVNGYTF.

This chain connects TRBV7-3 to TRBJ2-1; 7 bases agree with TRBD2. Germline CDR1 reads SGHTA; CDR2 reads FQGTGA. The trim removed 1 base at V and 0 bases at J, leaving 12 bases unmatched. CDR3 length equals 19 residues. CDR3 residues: CASSLKAGEQESSYNEQFF. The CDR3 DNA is TGTGCCAGCAGCTTAAAGGCGGGGGAACAAGAAAGCTCCTACAATGAGCAGTTCTTC. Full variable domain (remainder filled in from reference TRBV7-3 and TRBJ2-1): GAGVSQTPSNKVTEKGKYVELRCDPISGHTALYWYRQSLGQGPEFLIYFQGTGAADDSGLPNDRFFAVRPEGSVSTLKIQRTERGDSAVYLCASSLKAGEQESSYNEQFFGPGTRLTVL.

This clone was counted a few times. CDR3 sequence reads: CASGLSGGSNSPLHF. CDR3 sequence (DNA): TGTGCTAGTGGTCTTAGCGGGGGCTCAAATTCACCCCTCCACTTT. The V call is TRBV12-5, the J call TRBJ1-6, with D possibly TRBD1 on 6 matching bases. Germline CDR1 and CDR2: LGHNT and FRNRAP. V lost 5 bases to trimming and J lost 7 bases, with 15 bases between them. The CDR3 consists of 15 residues.

The CDR3 sequence is CASSSIYTGAGTEAFF. The CDR3 DNA reads as TGTGCCAGCAGTTCAATCTATACAGGGGCGGGCACTGAAGCTTTCTTT. The chain joins TRBV25-1 to TRBJ1-1; 7 bases map to TRBD1. Germline-derived CDR1 and CDR2 are MGHDK and SYGVNS. The V and J ends lost 5 bases and 4 bases, in that order; junction bases with no gene match: 13. The CDR3 loop spans 16 amino acids. Looking up the rest from reference TRBV25-1 and TRBJ1-1 gives the full variable domain: EADIYQTPRYLVIGTGKKITLECSQTMGHDKMYWYQQDPGMELHLIHYSYGVNSTEKGDLSSESTVSRIRTEHFPLTLESARPSHTSQYLCASSSIYTGAGTEAFFGQGTRLTVV.

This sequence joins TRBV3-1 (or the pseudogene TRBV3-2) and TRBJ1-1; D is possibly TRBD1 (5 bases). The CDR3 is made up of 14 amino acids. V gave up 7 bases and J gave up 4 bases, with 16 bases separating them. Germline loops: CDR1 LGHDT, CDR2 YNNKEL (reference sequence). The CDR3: CASTFAREGTEAFF. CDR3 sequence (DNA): TGTGCCAGCACCTTTGCCAGGGAAGGCACTGAAGCTTTCTTT.

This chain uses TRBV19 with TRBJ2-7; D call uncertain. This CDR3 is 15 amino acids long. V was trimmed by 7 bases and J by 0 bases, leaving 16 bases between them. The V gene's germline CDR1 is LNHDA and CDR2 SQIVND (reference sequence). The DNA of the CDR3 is TGTGCCAGTACCTTTCCCACAGACGCCTCCTACGAGCAGTACTTC. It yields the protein CASTFPTDASYEQYF.

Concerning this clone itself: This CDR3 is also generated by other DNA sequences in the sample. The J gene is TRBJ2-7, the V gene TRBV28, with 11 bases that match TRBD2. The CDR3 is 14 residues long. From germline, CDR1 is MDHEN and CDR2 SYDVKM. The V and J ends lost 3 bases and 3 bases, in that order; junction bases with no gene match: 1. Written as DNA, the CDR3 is TGTGCCAGCAGTTTCGGGACTAGCGGCTACGAGCAGTACTTC. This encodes CASSFGTSGYEQYF.

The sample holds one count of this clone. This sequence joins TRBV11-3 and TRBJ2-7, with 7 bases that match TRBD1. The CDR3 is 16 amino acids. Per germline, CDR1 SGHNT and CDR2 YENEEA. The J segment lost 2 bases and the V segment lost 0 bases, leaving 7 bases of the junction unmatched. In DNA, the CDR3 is TGTGCCAGCAGCTTAGATTCTAGGACAGGACCCTACGAGCAGTACTTC. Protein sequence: CASSLDSRTGPYEQYF.

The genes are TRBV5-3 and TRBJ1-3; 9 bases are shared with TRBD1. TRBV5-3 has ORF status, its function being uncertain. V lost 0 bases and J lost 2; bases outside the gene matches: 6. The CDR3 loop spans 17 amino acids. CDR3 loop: CARSLGGQGRAGNTIYF. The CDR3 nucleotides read TGTGCCAGAAGCTTGGGGGGACAGGGACGAGCTGGAAACACCATATATTTT.

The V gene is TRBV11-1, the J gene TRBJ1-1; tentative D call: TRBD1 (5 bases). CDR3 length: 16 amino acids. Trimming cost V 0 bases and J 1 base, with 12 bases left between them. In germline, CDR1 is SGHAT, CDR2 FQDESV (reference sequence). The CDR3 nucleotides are TGTGCCAGCAGCTTAGCCTTTTCGACAGAGAACACTGAAGCTTTCTTT. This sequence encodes CASSLAFSTENTEAFF.

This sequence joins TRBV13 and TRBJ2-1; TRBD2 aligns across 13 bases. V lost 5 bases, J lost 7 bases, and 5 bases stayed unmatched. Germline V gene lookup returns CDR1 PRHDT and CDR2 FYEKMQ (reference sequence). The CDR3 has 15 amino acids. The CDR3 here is CASSITSGGANEQFF. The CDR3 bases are TGTGCCAGCAGCATAACTAGCGGGGGGGCGAATGAGCAGTTCTTC.